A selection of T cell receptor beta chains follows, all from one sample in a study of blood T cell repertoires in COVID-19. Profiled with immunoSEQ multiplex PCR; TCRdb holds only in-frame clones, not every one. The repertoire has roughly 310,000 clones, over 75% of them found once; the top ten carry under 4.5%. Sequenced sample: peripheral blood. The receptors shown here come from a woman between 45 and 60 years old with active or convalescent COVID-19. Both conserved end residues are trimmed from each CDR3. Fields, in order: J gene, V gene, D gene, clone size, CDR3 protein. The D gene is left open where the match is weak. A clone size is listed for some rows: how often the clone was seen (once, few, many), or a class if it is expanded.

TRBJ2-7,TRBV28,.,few,ATPWSGGGYEQY
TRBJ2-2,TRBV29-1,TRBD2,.,SALAGPNTGELF
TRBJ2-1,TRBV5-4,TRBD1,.,ASSPGTGRTSEQF
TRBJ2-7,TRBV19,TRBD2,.,ASTIRAGGFEQY
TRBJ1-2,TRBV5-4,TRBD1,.,ASSLVRDSYGYT
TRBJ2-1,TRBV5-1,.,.,ASSYRQPSATNEQF
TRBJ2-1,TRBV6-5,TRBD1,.,ASNLRQGKVPEQF
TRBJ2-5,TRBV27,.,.,ASSFSGETQY
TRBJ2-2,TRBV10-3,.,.,AITAAGTGELF
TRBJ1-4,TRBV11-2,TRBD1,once,ASSLDQLETGIREKLF
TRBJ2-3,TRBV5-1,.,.,ASSPERDTQY
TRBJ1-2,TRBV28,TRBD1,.,ASSRRTGGRGYT
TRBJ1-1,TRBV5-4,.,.,ASSLVGEDTEAF
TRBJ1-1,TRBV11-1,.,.,ASRTLNTEAF
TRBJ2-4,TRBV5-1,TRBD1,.,ASSLGDRGRDIQY
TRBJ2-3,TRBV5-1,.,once,ASSLGTGGASTDTQY
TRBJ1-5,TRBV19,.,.,ASSRKGAQPQH
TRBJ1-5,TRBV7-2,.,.,ASSAPGQYQPQH
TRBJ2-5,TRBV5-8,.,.,ASVGRGAGTQY
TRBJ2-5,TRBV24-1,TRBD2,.,ATSDSPAVLAGEETQY
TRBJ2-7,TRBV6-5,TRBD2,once,ASRGGSSYEQY
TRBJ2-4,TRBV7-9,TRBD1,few,ASSPRTPTTGDIQY
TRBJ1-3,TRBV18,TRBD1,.,ASSPGTGGVGNTIY
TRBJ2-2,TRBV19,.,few,ASSMRDSGELF
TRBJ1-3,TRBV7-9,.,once,ASSYQGSGNTIY
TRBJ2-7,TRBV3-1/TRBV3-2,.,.,ASSQTRGSSVQH
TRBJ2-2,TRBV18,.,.,ASSPPGVSGELF
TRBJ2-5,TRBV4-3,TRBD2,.,ASSQDTLAVGETQY
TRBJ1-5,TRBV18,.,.,ASSMAGSNQPQH
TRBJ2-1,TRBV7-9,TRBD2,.,ASSFSGGSSYNEQF
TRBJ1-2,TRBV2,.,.,ASSAGTRNYGYT
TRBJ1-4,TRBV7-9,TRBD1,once,ASSWTGSNEKLF
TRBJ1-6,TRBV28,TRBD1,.,ASSLFGTENSPLH
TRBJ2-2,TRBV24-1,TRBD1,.,ATRGQGDTGELF
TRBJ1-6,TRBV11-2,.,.,ASSPGVSSYNSPLH
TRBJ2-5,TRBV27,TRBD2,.,ASRGLAGEVETQY
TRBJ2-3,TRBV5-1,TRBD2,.,ASSLGIAGADTQY
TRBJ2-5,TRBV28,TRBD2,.,ASSFGAGGLAIRETQY
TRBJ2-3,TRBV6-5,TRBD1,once,ASSWLKTGRTDTQY
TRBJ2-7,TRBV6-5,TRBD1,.,ASTTGASYEQY
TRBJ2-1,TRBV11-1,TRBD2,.,AIQRGSSYNEQF
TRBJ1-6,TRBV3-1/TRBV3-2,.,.,ASSNRERSPLH
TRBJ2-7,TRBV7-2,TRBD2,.,ASSWAQTSGSYEQY
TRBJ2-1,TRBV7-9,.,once,ASSLAGAQQF
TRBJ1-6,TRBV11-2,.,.,ASSFGAESSSYNSPLH
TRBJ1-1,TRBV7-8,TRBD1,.,ASSEQGWVTEAF
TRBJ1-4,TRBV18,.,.,ASSALQGRGEKLF
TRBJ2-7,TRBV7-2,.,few,ASSGRVNEQY
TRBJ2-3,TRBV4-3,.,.,ASSRVFPLGTDTQY
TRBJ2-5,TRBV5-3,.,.,ARSLEGGGETQY
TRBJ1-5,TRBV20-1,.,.,SASNPNVAQPQH
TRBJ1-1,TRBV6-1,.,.,ASSEALSLNTEAF
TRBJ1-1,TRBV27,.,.,ASSLSGRNTEAF
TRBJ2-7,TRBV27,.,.,ASSLKGERSYEQY
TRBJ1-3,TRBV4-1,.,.,ASSQGPALSGNTIY